Listed here are 20 T cell receptor beta chains from one sample, sequenced in a study of CD8 T cells in Susac syndrome. Reverse transcription of about 0.5 to 1 ug RNA used random hexamers. Using its own MiXCR run on the immunoSEQ multiplex PCR reads, TCRdb lists one record per CDR3 protein. The table lists 100,000 to 150,000 distinct CDR3 sequences, roughly 80% of them singletons. Specimen: CD8+ T cells from PBMCs. The receptor set was obtained from a human donor with multiple sclerosis.

The CDR3 sequence: CASSEARRVEAFF. CDR3 nucleotides: TGTGCCAGCAGTGAAGCGCGAAGGGTCGAAGCTTTCTTT. V gene TRBV2 combines with J gene TRBJ1-1; D is unresolved. CDR3 length equals 13 residues. Trimming took 0 bases from V and 8 from J, leaving 10 bases between them. Germline V gives CDR1 SNHLY, CDR2 FYNNEI.

V is TRBV11-2 and J is TRBJ2-1; 8 nucleotides align to TRBD1. The J segment lost 4 bases and the V segment lost 5 bases, leaving 7 bases of the junction unmatched. Germline V CDR1 and CDR2: SGHAT, FQNNGV. The CDR3 runs to 15 residues. As DNA, the CDR3 is TGTGCCAGCAGCGTGGACAGGGTGGGATACAATGAGCAGTTCTTC. Amino acid sequence: CASSVDRVGYNEQFF. The whole variable domain, remainder taken from reference TRBV11-2 and TRBJ2-1, is EAGVAQSPRYKIIEKRQSVAFWCNPISGHATLYWYQQILGQGPKLLIQFQNNGVVDDSQLPKDRFSAERLKGVDSTLKIQPAKLEDSAVYLCASSVDRVGYNEQFFGPGTRLTVL.

V gene TRBV5-6 combines with J gene TRBJ1-1; maybe TRBD1 (6 bases). This CDR3 is built from 17 residues. The germline CDR1 and CDR2 sequences are SGHDT and YYEEEE. V lost 0 bases, J lost 2 bases, and 17 bases lay in between. This CDR3 reads CASSLGYGFRGNTEAFF. The CDR3, as DNA: TGTGCCAGCAGCTTGGGTTATGGTTTCAGGGGAAACACTGAAGCTTTCTTT.

The chain joins TRBV19 to TRBJ1-1, with no clear D. Germline loops: CDR1 LNHDA, CDR2 SQIVND (reference sequence). The CDR3 is 13 amino acids. With 6 bases removed from V and 5 bases from J, the gap between germline ends came to 13 bases. CDR3 bases: TGTGCCAGTAGAAAGGGAGGCGGAACTGAAGCTTTCTTT. Translated, it gives CASRKGGGTEAFF.

The chain joins TRBV27 to TRBJ1-6; 7 bases line up with TRBD1. V gave up 5 bases and J gave up 8 bases; unmatched junction bases: 12. The CDR3 runs to 16 residues. The germline CDR1 and CDR2 sequences are MNHEY and SMNVEV (reference sequence). The CDR3 region is CASSPEQGRWDSPLHF. The CDR3 region has the DNA TGTGCCAGCAGTCCCGAACAGGGGAGATGGGATTCACCCCTCCACTTT.

V gene TRBV28 combines with J gene TRBJ1-2; 9 nucleotides agree with TRBD1. J lost 8 bases, V lost 7 bases, and 11 bases had no gene match. The CDR3 is made up of 14 amino acids. Germline V gene data show CDR1 as MDHEN and CDR2 as SYDVKM. This CDR3 reads CASTGLGTGRGYTF. Written as DNA, the CDR3 is TGTGCCAGCACCGGCCTAGGGACAGGGCGAGGCTACACCTTC.

The rearrangement links TRBV20-1 to TRBJ2-1, with TRBD2 matching 10 bases. Per germline, CDR1 DFQATT and CDR2 SNEGSKA (reference sequence). Trimming removed 1 base from V and 6 bases from J; junction bases left unmatched: 9. The CDR3 totals 16 residues. The DNA of the CDR3 is TGCAGTGCTAGAGCCCCCTTAGCGGGAGGAGGCAATGAGCAGTTCTTC. Translation: CSARAPLAGGGNEQFF.

This rearrangement joins TRBV6-2 or TRBV6-3 to TRBJ2-1, with D possibly matching TRBD2 (6 bases). The CDR3 has 14 residues. CDR1 and CDR2 (germline): MNHEY, SVGEGT. Trimming removed 0 bases at V and 6 bases at J, with 9 bases between. The CDR3 sequence is CASSYSRAGNEQFF. The CDR3 DNA reads as TGTGCCAGCAGTTACTCGAGAGCGGGCAATGAGCAGTTCTTC.

The V gene is TRBV4-3, the J gene TRBJ2-6; D gene ambiguous. CDR3 length equals 13 residues. V lost 6 bases and J 0 bases, leaving 3 bases between the germline ends. The germline gives CDR1 LGHNA, CDR2 YSLEER. CDR3 in amino acids: CASRASGANVLTF. The CDR3 DNA sequence: TGCGCCAGCAGGGCCTCTGGGGCCAACGTCCTGACTTTC.

The chain joins TRBV6-1 to TRBJ2-1; possible D gene TRBD2, 6 bases. Per the germline V gene, CDR1 is MNHNS and CDR2 is SASEGT. This CDR3 region has 18 residues. Between the trimmed V and J ends, which lost 2 bases and 5 bases, there was a span of 22 bases. DNA for the CDR3: TGTGCCAGCAGTGAAAGGGTGTGGAGGCTAGCGAAAGACAATGAGCAGTTCTTC. It specifies CASSERVWRLAKDNEQFF.

V usage is TRBV7-9 and J usage is TRBJ1-1; D not resolved. With 5 bases removed from V and 0 bases from J, the gap between germline ends came to 7 bases. The CDR3 covers 13 residues. The germline gives CDR1 SEHNR, CDR2 FQNEAQ (reference sequence). This CDR3 is CASSRAMNTEAFF. The CDR3 region has the DNA TGTGCCAGCAGCCGCGCTATGAACACTGAAGCTTTCTTT.

The chain joins TRBV30 to TRBJ1-1; D not certain. V was clipped by 1 base and J by 11 bases, with 11 bases between them. This CDR3 comprises 11 residues. Germline CDR1 reads GTSNPN; CDR2 reads SVGIG (reference sequence). The CDR3 DNA reads as TGTGCCTGGAGTGATATTGGACGCGCTTTCTTT. Its translation is CAWSDIGRAFF.

The V call is TRBV5-1, the J call TRBJ2-5; TRBD2 agrees at 7 bases. The germline gives CDR1 SGHRS, CDR2 YFSETQ. This CDR3 is built from 15 residues. J gave up 4 bases and V 1 base, and 7 bases lay outside the gene matches. Here the CDR3 reads CASSLFGDYRETQYF. The CDR3 DNA reads as TGCGCCAGCAGCTTGTTTGGGGACTACAGAGAGACCCAGTACTTC.

This chain's CDR3 is CASSPDTTAQYF. CDR3 coding DNA: TGTGCCAGCAGTCCGGACACAACGGCGCAGTACTTC. The chain uses TRBV27 and TRBJ2-7, with D possibly being TRBD1 (5 bases). V lost 5 bases and J 9 bases, leaving 14 bases between the germline ends. The CDR3 totals 12 residues. Germline CDR1 MNHEY, CDR2 SMNVEV (reference sequence).

This sequence joins TRBV5-1 and TRBJ2-1; D is possibly TRBD1 (6 bases). CDR3 length: 15 residues. Trimming left V 0 bases short and J 2 bases short, with 9 bases between. Germline CDR1 is SGHRS and CDR2 is YFSETQ. The CDR3 region has the DNA TGCGCCAGCAGCTTGGTCCAGGGGACCTACAATGAGCAGTTCTTC. Translated: CASSLVQGTYNEQFF.

This chain links TRBV27 with TRBJ2-1; 10 bases line up with TRBD2. J lost 5 bases, V lost 9 bases, and 13 bases had no gene match. Germline CDR1 is MNHEY and CDR2 is SMNVEV (reference sequence). The CDR3 contains 16 residues. This CDR3 is CASSWGGLAVNNEQFF. CDR3 nucleotides: TGTGCCAGTTCGTGGGGTGGACTAGCGGTAAACAATGAGCAGTTCTTC.

This clonotype was seen only a few times. This rearrangement joins TRBV6-1 to TRBJ1-2, with unresolved D. Germline values: CDR1 MNHNS, CDR2 SASEGT. The ends were cut back, 8 bases at V and 8 bases at J, with 15 bases in the middle. This CDR3 spans 12 amino acids. The CDR3 DNA reads as TGTGCCAGCGGGTCAGCGGACTTAGGCTACACCTTC. Translation gives CASGSADLGYTF.

This chain uses TRBV6-1 with TRBJ1-2; a weak D match, TRBD1 (5 bases). Germline V gene data show CDR1 as MNHNS and CDR2 as SASEGT. The V end was cut by 6 bases, the J end by 5 bases, with 22 bases between. This CDR3 has 16 residues. CDR3 sequence (DNA): TGTGCCAGCAGCCAAGCCCCCCGACAGCTACAATATGGCTACACCTTC. It encodes CASSQAPRQLQYGYTF.

This clonotype was observed a few times. The rearrangement links TRBV27 to TRBJ2-5; D might be TRBD2 (6 bases). The V end was cut by 6 bases, the J end by 5 bases, with 13 bases between. Per the germline V gene, CDR1 is MNHEY and CDR2 is SMNVEV (reference sequence). The CDR3 is made up of 13 amino acids. The CDR3 DNA sequence: TGTGCCAGCAGCCCGGCGGGGTGGGAGACCCAGTACTTC. This encodes CASSPAGWETQYF.

CDR3: CASSQEPRPAPPIPSSVDFWPQHF. The CDR3 DNA reads TGTGCCAGCAGCCAAGAACCCCGCCCGGCGCCCCCAATACCATCTTCAGTTGACTTTTGGCCCCAGCATTTT. The rearrangement uses TRBV3-1 and TRBJ1-5; the D is unclear. The germline gives CDR1 LGHDT, CDR2 YNNKEL (reference sequence). V lost 0 bases to trimming and J lost 9 bases, with 42 bases between them. The CDR3 has 24 residues.